A selection of T cell receptor beta chains follows, all from one sample in a study of T cells in Graves' hyperthyroidism and ophthalmopathy. Each CDR3 protein is one row after TCRdb ran MiXCR on the multiplex PCR reads. The sample lists 350,000 to 400,000 distinct CDR3 sequences; about 15% were seen once. The sample taken for sequencing was blood. The source of these receptors is a woman in her 30s with Graves' hyperthyroidism. CDR3s include the opening cysteine and the closing phenylalanine or tryptophan.

j_call v_call cdr3_aa
TRBJ2-7 TRBV12-3/TRBV12-4 CASSLETSGRDYEQYF
TRBJ2-7 TRBV6-2/TRBV6-3 CASEGLAGFQSYEQYF
TRBJ2-7 TRBV6-1 CASSIHYEQYF
TRBJ1-2 TRBV4-1 CASSQAPRSIYGYTF
TRBJ2-2 TRBV11-3 CASSLKTSGRGTGELFF
TRBJ2-7 TRBV6-1 CASSPLPTGYYEQYF
TRBJ2-3 TRBV18 CASSPVGGASTDTQYF
TRBJ2-7 TRBV24-1 CATSDSGRRARVHEQYF
TRBJ1-4 TRBV9 CASSTSTATNEKLFF
TRBJ1-2 TRBV28 CASSLDGQGSYGYTF
TRBJ2-5 TRBV7-9 CASSLNGGETQYF
TRBJ2-7 TRBV20-1 CSARTGYEQYF
TRBJ2-7 TRBV5-4 CASSLALAGGPYEQYF
TRBJ2-5 TRBV12-3/TRBV12-4 CASSGQGIRETQYF
TRBJ2-3 TRBV2 CASLGAADTQYF
TRBJ2-7 TRBV28 CASSLYGSSYEQYF
TRBJ2-2 TRBV20-1 CSARLAAGELFF
TRBJ2-7 TRBV5-4 CASSLEGMPIYEQYF
TRBJ2-1 TRBV18 CASSPQTSEQFF
TRBJ2-7 TRBV18 CASSKLAGGPYEQYF
TRBJ2-7 TRBV20-1 CSASSDYEQYF
TRBJ2-1 TRBV12-3/TRBV12-4 CASPPGVDEQFF
TRBJ2-7 TRBV15 CATSRQLAGGYEQYF
TRBJ1-3 TRBV20-1 CSAPEVGVGNTIYF
TRBJ1-5 TRBV18 CASSPVGEGNQPQHF
TRBJ2-1 TRBV9 CASSVGPRTSMDEQFF
TRBJ2-1 TRBV30 CAWSVLVNEQFF
TRBJ2-5 TRBV7-3 CASSSDGQETQYF
TRBJ2-1 TRBV4-2 CASSQVYGVAGGYYNEQFF
TRBJ1-5 TRBV2 CASSERGNSNQPQHF
TRBJ2-7 TRBV6-1 CASTRDRGHEQYF
TRBJ1-2 TRBV6-5 CASSNHGSYGYTF
TRBJ2-1 TRBV20-1 CSAMAGGPHNEQFF
TRBJ2-2 TRBV30 CAWSWTITGELFF
TRBJ2-4 TRBV15 CATSRGLAGVENIQYF
TRBJ2-7 TRBV5-1 CASSQGGWEQYF
TRBJ2-1 TRBV10-3 CAIKSGALNEQFF
TRBJ1-3 TRBV27 CASRATGSGNTIYF
TRBJ1-5 TRBV3-1 CASSQDITGVQPQHF
TRBJ2-1 TRBV12-3/TRBV12-4 CASSLLLAGFNEQFF
TRBJ2-2 TRBV15 CATSRDKPSGSRTGELFF
TRBJ2-1 TRBV27 CASSFPGNEQFF
TRBJ1-2 TRBV9 CASSEALRLINYGYTF
TRBJ2-3 TRBV3-1 CASSSGRITDTQYF
TRBJ2-1 TRBV7-2 CASSQRLNNQFF
TRBJ1-5 TRBV18 CASSPRQGGGGQPQHF
TRBJ2-3 TRBV27 CASSLSGYADTQYF
TRBJ2-3 TRBV7-9 CASSSTRGRDTQYF
TRBJ2-3 TRBV13 CASSSLGGLGPTDTQYF
TRBJ2-3 TRBV3-1 CASSPRDSTDTQYF
TRBJ2-7 TRBV20-1 CSARNPGTYEQYF
TRBJ1-3 TRBV3-1 CASSLGAQGNTIYF
TRBJ1-2 TRBV28 CASSLFVSSPNYGYTF
TRBJ1-2 TRBV18 CASSLRQGRGYGYTF
TRBJ2-3 TRBV5-1 CASSLYGRDTDTQYF